This T cell receptor beta chain originates from a study of T cell repertoires in cytomegalovirus infection. MiXCR, run by TCRdb on the reads, gives a single entry per CDR3 protein. The sample carries under 800,000 distinct CDR3 sequences, 20% to 25% recorded once. Study-level findings and limits: Cumulative public TCR beta family frequency identified CMV carriers with the relevant HLA. Within the response measured ex vivo, HLA-C-restricted CMV-specific TCR beta clonotypes were dominant.

Ten or more counts support this clonotype. What it binds is not known. The sequencing input was CD8+ T cells from PBMCs. The receptor comes from a human donor in good health (CMV status not recorded). Some clones in this sample may be carry-over from other donors' samples.

The CDR3 reads CASSSNRVGETQYF. The CDR3 DNA sequence: TGTGCCAGCAGCTCCAACAGGGTGGGGGAGACCCAGTACTTC. The chain combines TRBV7-2 with TRBJ2-5, with D possibly being TRBD1 (6 bases). Germline CDR1 is SGHTA and CDR2 is FQGNSA. V lost 4 bases to trimming and J lost 5 bases, with 14 bases between them. The CDR3 spans 14 residues.